A selection of T cell receptor beta chains follows, all from one sample in a study of Graves' ophthalmopathy and Graves' hyperthyroidism. TCRdb processed the multiplex PCR reads anew with MiXCR; each CDR3 protein has one entry. Of about 500,000 distinct CDR3 sequences in the sample, about two fifths were seen once. The sequencing input was peripheral blood or thyroid tissue (not recorded which). These receptors came from an adult man with Graves' hyperthyroidism. CDR3s include the opening cysteine and the closing phenylalanine or tryptophan. Fields, in order: V gene, J gene, clone size, D gene, CDR3 DNA, CDR3 protein. A D gene is named only where the DNA matches it firmly. Where a row states a size, it is once, few, many or the class of an expanded clone; other rows omit it.

TRBV20-1	TRBJ2-2	many	TRBD2	TGCAGTGCTAGGGGACTAGCGGGAGGCCCTGGCGGGGAGCTGTTTTTT	CSARGLAGGPGGELFF
TRBV3-1	TRBJ1-2	-	-	TGTGCCAGCAGCCAAGCGGAACAGGGAAACACCTTC	CASSQAEQGNTF
TRBV2	TRBJ2-5	many	TRBD1	TGTGCCAGCAGCTCCGTCCCGGGACAGGGAGACTGGTCTCAAGAGACCCAGTACTTC	CASSSVPGQGDWSQETQYF
TRBV12-3/TRBV12-4	TRBJ2-1	few	TRBD2	TGTGCCAGCAGTCCTACGGGGGGGCCCCAATACAATGAGCAGTTCTTC	CASSPTGGPQYNEQFF
TRBV4-1	TRBJ2-7	-	-	TGCGCCAGCAGCCAGGGTCCGGCAGGGGCCTCACTTACCTACGAGCAGTACTTC	CASSQGPAGASLTYEQYF
TRBV7-8	TRBJ2-5	-	TRBD2	TGTGCCAGCTCTCCCGGGACTAGCTCGTGGGAGACCCAGTACTTC	CASSPGTSSWETQYF
TRBV25-1	TRBJ1-2	-	-	TGTGCCAGCAGTGCTAATGGAAACTATGGCTACACCTTC	CASSANGNYGYTF
TRBV11-2	TRBJ2-7	many	TRBD2	TGTGCCAGCAGCGGCATAGCGGGGGGCCTCGTAGAGCAGTACTTC	CASSGIAGGLVEQYF
TRBV4-1	TRBJ1-3	-	-	TGCGCCAGCAGTCTGCAGGGCTTAAACTCTGGAAGCACCATATATTTT	CASSLQGLNSGSTIYF
TRBV20-1	TRBJ1-2	many	TRBD1	TGCAGTGCTAGAGCCCGGGACAGGGTGGACTATGGCTACACCTTC	CSARARDRVDYGYTF
TRBV24-1	TRBJ2-2	-	-	TGTGCCACCAGTGCCGGCCCCGGGGAGCTGTTTTTT	CATSAGPGELFF
TRBV7-9	TRBJ2-7	few	TRBD2	TGTGCCAGCAGCTTAGTGGGGGCGGGGGGTTACGAGCAGTACTTC	CASSLVGAGGYEQYF
TRBV24-1	TRBJ2-2	few	-	TGTGCCACCGAAGGGCCAGACACCGGGGAGCTGTTTTTT	CATEGPDTGELFF
TRBV20-1	TRBJ2-1	few	TRBD2	TGCAGTGCTAGGGCAGCGGGGGGATTTGAGCAGTTCTTC	CSARAAGGFEQFF
TRBV20-1	TRBJ2-7	-	-	TGCAGTGTTAGGGACTCCGGCTACGAGCAGTACTTC	CSVRDSGYEQYF
TRBV7-9	TRBJ1-2	many	TRBD1	TGTGCCAGCACCGCCGACAGGGGAGACTATGGCTACACCTTC	CASTADRGDYGYTF
TRBV7-9	TRBJ2-7	-	-	TGTGCCAGCAGTTTATATACGGGTCGGGACGAGCAGTACTTC	CASSLYTGRDEQYF
TRBV3-1	TRBJ1-6	many	-	TGTGCCAGCAGTGACAGGAGGGGGTCACCCCTCCACTTT	CASSDRRGSPLHF
TRBV5-1	TRBJ1-2	many	TRBD1	TGCGCCAGCAGCTTGGCCGGGACAGGGGACTATGGCTACACCTTC	CASSLAGTGDYGYTF
TRBV5-1	TRBJ2-5	-	-	TGCGCCAGCAGCGGGGCAGTGCAAGAGACCCAGCACTTC	CASSGAVQETQHF
TRBV29-1	TRBJ1-2	once	TRBD1	TGCAGCGTTGAAGATCGGGGACAGGGCGATGGCTACACCTTC	CSVEDRGQGDGYTF
TRBV7-9	TRBJ1-6	-	TRBD1	TGTGCCAGCAGCCCGGCCGGGACAGGGAGCGTGGACAATTCACCCCTCCACTTT	CASSPAGTGSVDNSPLHF
TRBV5-1	TRBJ2-3	-	TRBD1	TGCGCCAGCAGCCAGACAGGGGTGACAGATACGCAGTATTTT	CASSQTGVTDTQYF
TRBV15	TRBJ2-7	-	TRBD1	TGTGCCACCAGCAGCCGGACAGGGAGGCCTTACGAGCAGTACTTC	CATSSRTGRPYEQYF
TRBV19	TRBJ2-3	-	TRBD1	TGTGCCAGTAGTTTCGGACAGGGGCGCACAGATACGCAGTATTTT	CASSFGQGRTDTQYF
TRBV12-3/TRBV12-4	TRBJ1-2	many	TRBD1	TGTGCCAGCAGAGAAACAGGGGGCAGGGGCTACACCTTC	CASRETGGRGYTF
TRBV6-5	TRBJ1-5	many	-	TGTGCCAGCAGATATTCAGGGACCGCTCAGCCCCAGCATTTT	CASRYSGTAQPQHF
TRBV29-1	TRBJ2-2	many	-	TGCAGCGGTTTACTAGCAACCACCGGGGAGCTGTTTTTT	CSGLLATTGELFF
TRBV5-6	TRBJ2-7	-	-	TGTGCCAGCAGCTTAACGGGGGCGGCGGAGCAGTACTTC	CASSLTGAAEQYF
TRBV20-1	TRBJ2-3	-	-	TGCAGTGCTTACCGAAGGGGAACTAGCACAGATACGCAGTATTTT	CSAYRRGTSTDTQYF
TRBV12-3/TRBV12-4	TRBJ2-3	few	-	TGTGCCAGCAAATATGACAGCACAGATACGCAGTATTTT	CASKYDSTDTQYF
TRBV15	TRBJ2-5	many	TRBD1	TGTGCCACCAGCAGAGATTTGGCAGGGGGCGCTGAGACCCAGTACTTC	CATSRDLAGGAETQYF
TRBV24-1	TRBJ1-1	once	-	TGTGCCACCAGTGATTCCACAGGGCCGAACACTGAAGCTTTCTTT	CATSDSTGPNTEAFF
TRBV28	TRBJ1-2	many	TRBD1	TGTGCCAGCAGTCAGCTGACAGGGAACTATGGCTACACCTTC	CASSQLTGNYGYTF
TRBV6-2/TRBV6-3	TRBJ1-5	many	TRBD1	TGTGCCAGCAGTTCGACAGGGGTGCATCAGCCCCAGCATTTT	CASSSTGVHQPQHF
TRBV5-6	TRBJ2-5	many	-	TGTGCCAGCAGCTTGGCTTCTGCTTTGAGCGGCCAAGAGACCCAGTACTTC	CASSLASALSGQETQYF
TRBV7-3	TRBJ2-1	few	-	TGTGCCAGCAGCTTCGGGGTATACAATGAGCAGTTCTTC	CASSFGVYNEQFF
TRBV9	TRBJ2-2	few	TRBD2	TGTGCCAGCAGCGTGGAACGCGGGAGGGTAGGGACCGGGGAGCTGTTTTTT	CASSVERGRVGTGELFF
TRBV7-8	TRBJ1-1	many	TRBD1	TGTGCCAGCAGCTTAGTTTTCGGGACAGGGGGAGAAGCTTTCTTT	CASSLVFGTGGEAFF
TRBV4-1	TRBJ1-1	few	-	TGCGCCAGCAGCCAATTAGAGGGGGACGGCACTGAAGCTTTCTTT	CASSQLEGDGTEAFF
TRBV2	TRBJ2-7	many	-	TGTGCCAGCAGTGAGGTACCGAAGACCTACGAGCAGTACTTC	CASSEVPKTYEQYF
TRBV6-5	TRBJ2-7	many	-	TGTGCCAGCAGTTACTCCTGGACGGCTTACGAGCAGTACTTC	CASSYSWTAYEQYF
TRBV9	TRBJ1-1	few	-	TGTGCCAGCAGCGTAGACCGAAACACTGAAGCTTTCTTT	CASSVDRNTEAFF
TRBV24-1	TRBJ2-4	-	TRBD2	TGTGCCACCAGTGCGGGAGGGGTAGCCAAAAACATTCAGTACTTC	CATSAGGVAKNIQYF
TRBV15	TRBJ1-1	-	-	TGTGCCACCAGCGGGGATCTAGTCCCAGCGAGCACTGAAGCTTTGTTT	CATSGDLVPASTEALF